This TCR beta chain was recovered during a study of Graves' ophthalmopathy and Graves' hyperthyroidism (dated by TCRdb to 2017 to 2018). Notes on the research overall: Peripheral blood was collected before any treatment was given, at the time of initial diagnosis. Once sampling was done, hyperthyroidism patients were given methimazole at a starting dose of 30 mg daily, while ophthalmopathy patients were given high-dose intravenous methylprednisolone. The independent validation cohort included about 20 hyperthyroidism patients plus 17 patients who later progressed from hyperthyroidism to ophthalmopathy. To explore V-J signatures that distinguish ophthalmopathy from hyperthyroidism, a discovery set of about a hundred patients was enrolled, made up of 40 to 45 with ophthalmopathy and around 57 with stable hyperthyroidism. In five to seven hyperthyroidism patients, the T-cell repertoire of thyroid tissue was compared with the T-cell repertoire of blood. The study used signatures of the TCR beta repertoire to tell Graves' ophthalmopathy apart from Graves' hyperthyroidism and to predict which patients would progress to ophthalmopathy. In total, around 130 blood samples were TCR-sequenced: fewer than 50 ophthalmopathy, approximately 80 hyperthyroidism and some 17 hyperthyroidism-to-ophthalmopathy patients.

For repertoire sequencing, the TCR beta CDR3 regions were amplified from RNA transcripts. HTBI primers and the Qiagen OneStep RT-PCR kit were used in a first-round RT-PCR, which was followed by a second-round multiplex PCR, size selection and purification. Sequencing of the libraries was carried out on an Illumina HiSeq2000 in paired-end mode with 100 bp reads. As for the authors' bioinformatics: SOAPnuke was used for read processing, and reads with adapters, uncalled bases, a mean Phred below 15, or no exact constant-primer or identifier match were discarded. High-quality paired reads were merged with COPE v1.2.5. Each unique nucleotide sequence was treated as a clonotype, and MiTCR v1.1 was used to align the clonotypes to the IMGT TRB V, D and J references. The analysis was limited to V-J combinations with a frequency above 0.0001, which together covered more than 99% of repertoires. A TCR clonal expansion and chaos score per V-J combination was defined as the ratio of F50 clonal expansion to chaos observed in the TCRdist matrix. Welch's t-statistics and random forest were used to reduce features to 13 V-J combinations, which were fed into a naive Bayes classifier. The similarity between thyroid and blood repertoires was quantified using the Morisita-Horn index. Using fastp at Q25 and MiXCR, TCRdb reprocessed the public reads and kept productive beta chains. Merged by CDR3 protein, the rows form single entries marked with the most common genes and DNA. The V and J calls shown here were made by TCRdb, not taken from the authors' results. This sample gives 740,000 or so distinct CDR3 sequences in total; roughly 40% of them show up just once. The ten largest account for less than 55% of the sample.

From V the trimming removes 5 bases and from J it removes 5 bases, while the gene matches leave 8 bases of the junction unaccounted for. There are 14 amino acids in the CDR3, from cysteine to phenylalanine inclusive. Of all the DNA, just the CDR3 is kept, 42 bases in frame from base 1. From the germline V gene, CDR1 is MGHDK and CDR2 is SYGVNS. Broad study findings and their caveats: In validation, the model predicted ophthalmopathy progression with more than 55% sensitivity and 72.22% specificity; about a dozen predicted patients were CT-confirmed with GO in a median of approximately 6.5 months. Most expanded thyroid clonotypes with frequency above 0.001 were also detected in blood, suggesting blood repertoires may reflect the thyroid immune response. Ophthalmopathy was separated from stable hyperthyroidism by the 13-signature model with roughly 87% sensitivity and 81% to 83% specificity in cross-validation and with 80%/75% in the test set. No statistical method was used to set the sample size in advance, and the investigators knew which group each participant was assigned to.

Remarks on this clonotype: Its antigen is currently not known. The record has no base qualities; no much larger clone is one base away.

Ophthalmopathy patients were characterized by moderately to severely active disease, a Clinical Activity Score of at least 3, a NOSPECS grade of at least 4, and a disease duration under 3 months. Anyone with other autoimmune diseases, uncontrolled infections, pregnancy or lactation was excluded from the study. Clinical symptoms, serum thyroxine, TRAb, thyroid ultrasound and orbital computed tomography were used for diagnosis. PBMCs were isolated from about 9 ml of fresh peripheral blood by Ficoll-Paque density gradient centrifugation. Trizol reagent was used to extract the total RNA, and its quality was then checked on an Agilent 2100 Bioanalyzer.

The source is an adult man with Graves' ophthalmopathy. Input material: peripheral blood. This chain is built from TRBV25-1 and TRBJ2-5, with TRBD1 matching 7 junction bases. The CDR3 protein sequence reads: CASSLRGGMETQYF. The DNA is TGTGCCAGCAGTCTACGAGGGGGCATGGAGACCCAGTACTTC.